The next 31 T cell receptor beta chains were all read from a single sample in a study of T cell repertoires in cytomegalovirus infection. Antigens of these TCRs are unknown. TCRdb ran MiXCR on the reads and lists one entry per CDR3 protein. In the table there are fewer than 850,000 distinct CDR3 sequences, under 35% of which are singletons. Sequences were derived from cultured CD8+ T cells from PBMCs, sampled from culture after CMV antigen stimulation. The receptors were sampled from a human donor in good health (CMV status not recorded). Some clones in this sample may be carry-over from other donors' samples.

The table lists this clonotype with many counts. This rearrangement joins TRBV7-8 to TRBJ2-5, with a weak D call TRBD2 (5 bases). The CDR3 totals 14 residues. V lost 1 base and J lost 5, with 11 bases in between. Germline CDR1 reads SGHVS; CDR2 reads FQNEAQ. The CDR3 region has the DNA TGTGCCAGCAGCTTAGTGGCTAGCAGGGAGACCCAGTACTTC. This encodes CASSLVASRETQYF. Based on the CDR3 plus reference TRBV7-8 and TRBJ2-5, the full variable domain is GAGVSQSPRYKVAKRGQDVALRCDPISGHVSLFWYQQALGQGPEFLTYFQNEAQLDKSGLPSDRFFAERPEGSVSTLKIQRTQQEDSAVYLCASSLVASRETQYFGPGTRLLVL.

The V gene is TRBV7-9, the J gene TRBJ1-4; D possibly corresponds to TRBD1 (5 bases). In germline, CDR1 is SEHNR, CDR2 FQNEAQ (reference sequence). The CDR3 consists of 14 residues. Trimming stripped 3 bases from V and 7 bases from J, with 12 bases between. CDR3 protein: CASSLLGRTEKLFF. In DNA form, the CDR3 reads TGTGCCAGCAGCTTGTTGGGACGGACTGAAAAACTGTTTTTT.

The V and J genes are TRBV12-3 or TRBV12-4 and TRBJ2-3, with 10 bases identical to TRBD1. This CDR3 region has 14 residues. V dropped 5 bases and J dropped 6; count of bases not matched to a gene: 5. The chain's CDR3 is CASSLTGGWDTQYF. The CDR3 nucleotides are TGTGCCAGCAGTCTGACAGGGGGCTGGGATACGCAGTATTTT.

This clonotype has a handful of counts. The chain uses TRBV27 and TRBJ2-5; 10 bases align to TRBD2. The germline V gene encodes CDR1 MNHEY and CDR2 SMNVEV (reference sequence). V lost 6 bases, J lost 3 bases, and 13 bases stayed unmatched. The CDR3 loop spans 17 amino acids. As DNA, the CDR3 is TGTGCCAGCAGCTCCCCTATGAGCGGGGGGGATAAAGAGACCCAGTACTTC. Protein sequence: CASSSPMSGGDKETQYF.

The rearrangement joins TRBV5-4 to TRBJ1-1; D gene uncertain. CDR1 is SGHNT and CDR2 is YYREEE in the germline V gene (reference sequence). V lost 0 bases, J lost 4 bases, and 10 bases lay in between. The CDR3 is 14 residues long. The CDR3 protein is CASSLGGFGTEAFF. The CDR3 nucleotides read TGTGCCAGCAGCTTGGGGGGTTTTGGCACTGAAGCTTTCTTT.

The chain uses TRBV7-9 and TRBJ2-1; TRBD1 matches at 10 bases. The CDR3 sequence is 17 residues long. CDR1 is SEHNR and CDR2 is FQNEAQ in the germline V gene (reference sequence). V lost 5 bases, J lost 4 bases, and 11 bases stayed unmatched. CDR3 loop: CASSRRDRGWAYNEQFF. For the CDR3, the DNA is TGTGCCAGCAGCAGGAGGGACAGGGGATGGGCGTACAATGAGCAGTTCTTC.

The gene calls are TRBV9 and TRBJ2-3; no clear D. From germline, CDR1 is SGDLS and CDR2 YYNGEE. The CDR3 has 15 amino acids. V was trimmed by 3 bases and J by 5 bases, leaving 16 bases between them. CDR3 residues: CASSAPASKIDTQYF. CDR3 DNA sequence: TGTGCCAGCAGCGCCCCTGCTAGTAAGATAGATACGCAGTATTTT.

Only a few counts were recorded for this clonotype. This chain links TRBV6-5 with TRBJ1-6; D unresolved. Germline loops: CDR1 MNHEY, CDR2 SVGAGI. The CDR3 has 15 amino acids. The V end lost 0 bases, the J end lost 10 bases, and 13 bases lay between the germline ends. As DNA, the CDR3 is TGTGCCAGCAGTTACTCCCAGCGTACGGGCTCACCCCTCCACTTT. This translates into CASSYSQRTGSPLHF.

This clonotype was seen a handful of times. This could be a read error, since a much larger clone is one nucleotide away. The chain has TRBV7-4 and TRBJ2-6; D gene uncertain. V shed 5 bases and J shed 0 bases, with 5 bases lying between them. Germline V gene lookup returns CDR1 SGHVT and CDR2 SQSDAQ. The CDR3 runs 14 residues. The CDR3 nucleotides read TGTGCCAGCAGCGAGACCTCTGGGGCCAACGTCCTGACTTTC. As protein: CASSETSGANVLTF.

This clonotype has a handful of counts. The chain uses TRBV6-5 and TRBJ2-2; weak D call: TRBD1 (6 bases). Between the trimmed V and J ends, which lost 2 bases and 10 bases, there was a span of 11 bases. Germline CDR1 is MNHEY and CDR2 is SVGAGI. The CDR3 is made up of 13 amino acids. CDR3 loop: CASSYNTGLELFF. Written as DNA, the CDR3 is TGTGCCAGCAGTTACAATACAGGGTTGGAGCTGTTTTTT.

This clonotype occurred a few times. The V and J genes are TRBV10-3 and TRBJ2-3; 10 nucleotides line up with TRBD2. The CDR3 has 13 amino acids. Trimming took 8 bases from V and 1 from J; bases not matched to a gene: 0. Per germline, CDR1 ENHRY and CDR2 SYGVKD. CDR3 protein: CAIGLAGTDTQYF. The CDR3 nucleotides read TGTGCCATCGGACTAGCGGGCACAGATACGCAGTATTTT.

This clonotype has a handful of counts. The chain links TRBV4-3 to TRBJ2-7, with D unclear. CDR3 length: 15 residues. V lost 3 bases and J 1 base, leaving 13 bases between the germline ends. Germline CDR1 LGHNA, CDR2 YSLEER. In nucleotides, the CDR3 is TGCGCCAGCAGCCACGAACCCCGGAGTTCCTACGAGCAGTACGTC. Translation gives CASSHEPRSSYEQYV.

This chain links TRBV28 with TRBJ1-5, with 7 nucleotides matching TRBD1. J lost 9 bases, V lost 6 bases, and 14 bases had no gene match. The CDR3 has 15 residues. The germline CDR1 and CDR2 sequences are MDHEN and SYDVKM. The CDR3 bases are TGTGCCAGCAGCCAGGGACAGACTGGGGGAGGGCCCCAGCATTTT. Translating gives CASSQGQTGGGPQHF.

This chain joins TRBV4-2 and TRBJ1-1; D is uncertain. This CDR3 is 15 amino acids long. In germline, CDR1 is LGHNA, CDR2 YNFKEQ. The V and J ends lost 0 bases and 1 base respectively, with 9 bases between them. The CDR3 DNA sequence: TGTGCCAGCAGCCAAGAGGGCAGCTGGAACACTGAAGCTTTCTTT. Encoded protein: CASSQEGSWNTEAFF.

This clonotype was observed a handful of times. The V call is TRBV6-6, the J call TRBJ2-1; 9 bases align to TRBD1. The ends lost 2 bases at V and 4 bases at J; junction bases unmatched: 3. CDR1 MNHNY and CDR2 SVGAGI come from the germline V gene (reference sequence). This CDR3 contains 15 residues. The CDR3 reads CASSYPGQGYNEQFF. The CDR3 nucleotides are TGTGCCAGCAGTTACCCGGGACAGGGATACAATGAGCAGTTCTTC.

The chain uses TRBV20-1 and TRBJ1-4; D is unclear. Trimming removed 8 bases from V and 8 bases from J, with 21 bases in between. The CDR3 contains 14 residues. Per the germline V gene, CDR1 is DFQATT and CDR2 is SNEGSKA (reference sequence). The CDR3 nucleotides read TGCAGTCTACAAGCCCACGGCTCGGGGGAAAAACTGTTTTTT. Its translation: CSLQAHGSGEKLFF.

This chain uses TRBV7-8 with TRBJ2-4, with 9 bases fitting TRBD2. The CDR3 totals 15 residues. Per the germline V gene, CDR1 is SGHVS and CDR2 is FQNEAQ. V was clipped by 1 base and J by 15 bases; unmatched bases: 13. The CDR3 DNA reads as TGTGCCAGCAGCTTAGATGTTCGCGGGGGGGACGCTTGGTACTTC. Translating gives CASSLDVRGGDAWYF.

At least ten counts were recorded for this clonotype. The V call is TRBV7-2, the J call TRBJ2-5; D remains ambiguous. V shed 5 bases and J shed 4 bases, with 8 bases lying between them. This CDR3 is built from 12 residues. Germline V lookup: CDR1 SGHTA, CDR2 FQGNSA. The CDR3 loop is CASSPGRETQYF. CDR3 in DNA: TGTGCCAGCAGCCCGGGCCGAGAGACCCAGTACTTC. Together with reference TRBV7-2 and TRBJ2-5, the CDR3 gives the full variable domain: GAGVSQSPSNKVTEKGKDVELRCDPISGHTALYWYRQSLGQGLEFLIYFQGNSAPDKSGLPSDRFSAERTGGSVSTLTIQRTQQEDSAVYLCASSPGRETQYFGPGTRLLVL.

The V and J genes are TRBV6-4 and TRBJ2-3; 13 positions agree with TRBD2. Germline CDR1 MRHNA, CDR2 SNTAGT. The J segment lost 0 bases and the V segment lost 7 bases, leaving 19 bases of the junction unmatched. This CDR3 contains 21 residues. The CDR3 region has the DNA TGTGCCAGCATTCCTAGAGGAACTAGCGGGGGGGCCGGTAACAGCACAGATACGCAGTATTTT. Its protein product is CASIPRGTSGGAGNSTDTQYF.

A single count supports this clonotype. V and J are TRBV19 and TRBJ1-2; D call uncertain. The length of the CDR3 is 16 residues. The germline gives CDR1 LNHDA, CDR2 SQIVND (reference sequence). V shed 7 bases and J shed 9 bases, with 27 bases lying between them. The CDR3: CASMTPWTSDSYSYTF. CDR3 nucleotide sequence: TGTGCCAGTATGACGCCTTGGACCTCCGATTCGTATAGCTACACCTTC.

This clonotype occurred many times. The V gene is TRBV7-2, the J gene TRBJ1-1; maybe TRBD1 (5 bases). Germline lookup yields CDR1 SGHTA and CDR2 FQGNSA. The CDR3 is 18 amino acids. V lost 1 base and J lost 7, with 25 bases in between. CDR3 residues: CASSLGLTGTLFDGEAFF. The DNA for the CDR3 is TGTGCCAGCAGCTTAGGACTTACCGGGACGCTTTTTGATGGTGAAGCTTTCTTT.

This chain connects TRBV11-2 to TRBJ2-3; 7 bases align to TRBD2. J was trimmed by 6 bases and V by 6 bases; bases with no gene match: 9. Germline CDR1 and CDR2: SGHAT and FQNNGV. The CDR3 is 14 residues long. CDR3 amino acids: CASRGGTGTDTQYF. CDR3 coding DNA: TGTGCCAGCAGGGGAGGGACTGGAACGGATACGCAGTATTTT.

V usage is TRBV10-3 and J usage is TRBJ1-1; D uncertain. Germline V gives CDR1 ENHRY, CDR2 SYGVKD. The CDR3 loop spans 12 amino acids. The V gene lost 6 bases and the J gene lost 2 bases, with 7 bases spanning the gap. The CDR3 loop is CAIRTKNTEAFF. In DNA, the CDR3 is TGTGCCATCAGGACAAAAAACACTGAAGCTTTCTTT.

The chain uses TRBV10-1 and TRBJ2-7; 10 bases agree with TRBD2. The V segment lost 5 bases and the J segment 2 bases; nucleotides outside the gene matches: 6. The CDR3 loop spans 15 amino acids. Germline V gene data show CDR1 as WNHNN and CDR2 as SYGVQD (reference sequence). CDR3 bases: TGCGCCAGCAGTTCGGGACTAGCGAGCACCTACGAGCAGTACTTC. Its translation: CASSSGLASTYEQYF.

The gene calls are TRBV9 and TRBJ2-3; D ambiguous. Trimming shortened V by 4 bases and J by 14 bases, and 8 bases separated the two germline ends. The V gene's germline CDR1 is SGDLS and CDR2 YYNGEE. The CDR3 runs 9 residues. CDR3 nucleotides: TGTGCCAGCAGCCCCCTGATGTATTTT. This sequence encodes CASSPLMYF.

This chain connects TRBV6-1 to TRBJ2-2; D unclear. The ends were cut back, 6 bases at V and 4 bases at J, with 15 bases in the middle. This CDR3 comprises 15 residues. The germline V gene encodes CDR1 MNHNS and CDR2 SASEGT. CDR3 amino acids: CASSPMGSFTGELFF. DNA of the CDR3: TGTGCCAGCAGCCCCATGGGCAGTTTCACCGGGGAGCTGTTTTTT.

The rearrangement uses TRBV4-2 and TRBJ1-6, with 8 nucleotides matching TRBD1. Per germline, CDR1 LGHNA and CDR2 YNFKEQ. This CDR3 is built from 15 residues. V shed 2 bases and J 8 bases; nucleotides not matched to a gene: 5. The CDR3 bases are TGTGCCAGCAGCCAACCGACAGGGGAAGATTCACCCCTCCACTTT. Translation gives CASSQPTGEDSPLHF.

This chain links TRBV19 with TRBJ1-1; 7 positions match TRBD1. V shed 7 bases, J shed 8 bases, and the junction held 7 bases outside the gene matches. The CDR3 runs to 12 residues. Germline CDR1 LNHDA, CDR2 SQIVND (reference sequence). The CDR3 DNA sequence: TGTGCCAGTAACACAGGGGCGGCCGAAGCTTTCTTT. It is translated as CASNTGAAEAFF.

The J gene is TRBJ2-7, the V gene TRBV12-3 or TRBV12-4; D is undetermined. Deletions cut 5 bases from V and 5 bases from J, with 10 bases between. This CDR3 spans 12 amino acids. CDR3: CASSPGRDEQYF. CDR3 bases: TGTGCCAGCAGTCCCGGCCGAGACGAGCAGTACTTC.

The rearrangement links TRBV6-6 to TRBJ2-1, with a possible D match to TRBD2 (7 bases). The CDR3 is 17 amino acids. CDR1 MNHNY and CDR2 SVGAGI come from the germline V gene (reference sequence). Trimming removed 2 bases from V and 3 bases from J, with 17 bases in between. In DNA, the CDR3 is TGTGCCAGCAGTTACCCCGGGGGGCCTGGGAGCTACAATGAGCAGTTCTTC. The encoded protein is CASSYPGGPGSYNEQFF.

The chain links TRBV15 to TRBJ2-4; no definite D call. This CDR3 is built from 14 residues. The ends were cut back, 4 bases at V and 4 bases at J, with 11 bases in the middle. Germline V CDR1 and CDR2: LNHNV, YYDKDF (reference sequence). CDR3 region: CATSTRHGKNIQYF. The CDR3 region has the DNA TGTGCCACCAGCACGCGACACGGTAAAAACATTCAGTACTTC.